This T cell receptor beta chain is from a study of T cells in Graves' hyperthyroidism and ophthalmopathy. General study findings and limits: Blood samples included most of the expanded thyroid clonotypes exceeding 0.001.

There are 14 residues in the CDR3. Germline CDR1 and CDR2: DFQATT and SNEGSKA (reference sequence). Trimming stripped 6 bases from V and 1 base from J, with 12 bases between. RNA transcripts served as the template for amplifying TCR beta CDR3 regions. TCR CDR3 underwent first-round RT-PCR with the HTBI primer set. One entry per CDR3 protein results from TCRdb running MiXCR on the multiplex PCR reads. The data hold under 650,000 distinct CDR3 sequences, with 15% to 20% observed a single time. This clonotype was detected only a few times. The antigen is not known. Patients aged 18 to 65 with hyperthyroidism were newly diagnosed, with duration under 2 months.

This rearrangement joins TRBV20-1 to TRBJ2-2; tentative D call: TRBD2 (6 bases). Sequencing input: blood. The receptor was isolated from a woman in her 30s with Graves' hyperthyroidism. The CDR3 region is CSALTSWNTGELFF. CDR3 in DNA: TGCAGTGCCCTCACTAGCTGGAACACCGGGGAGCTGTTTTTT.